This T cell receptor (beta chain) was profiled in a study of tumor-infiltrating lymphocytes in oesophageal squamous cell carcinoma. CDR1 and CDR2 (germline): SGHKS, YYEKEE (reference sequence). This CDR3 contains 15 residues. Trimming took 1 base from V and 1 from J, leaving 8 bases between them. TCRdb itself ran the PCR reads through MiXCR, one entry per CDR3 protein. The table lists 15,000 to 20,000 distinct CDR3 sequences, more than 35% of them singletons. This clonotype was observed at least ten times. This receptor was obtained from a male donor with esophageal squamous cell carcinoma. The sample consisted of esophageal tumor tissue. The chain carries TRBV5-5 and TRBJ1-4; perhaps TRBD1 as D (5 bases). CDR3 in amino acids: CASSLLQGTNEKLFF. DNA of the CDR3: TGTGCCAGCAGCTTGCTTCAGGGAACTAATGAAAAACTGTTTTTT.